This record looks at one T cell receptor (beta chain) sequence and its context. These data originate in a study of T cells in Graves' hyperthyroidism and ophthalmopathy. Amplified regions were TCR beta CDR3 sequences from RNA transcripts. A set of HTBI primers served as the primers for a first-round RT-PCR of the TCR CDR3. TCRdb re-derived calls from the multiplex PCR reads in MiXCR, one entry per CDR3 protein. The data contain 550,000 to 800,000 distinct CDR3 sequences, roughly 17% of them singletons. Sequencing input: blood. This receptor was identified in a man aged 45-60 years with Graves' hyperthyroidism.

The CDR3 is CASTGDTGNTIYF. In nucleotides, the CDR3 is TGTGCCAGTACAGGGGACACTGGAAACACCATATATTTT. V and J are TRBV2 and TRBJ1-3; the match to TRBD1 covers 7 bases. Germline trimming cut 9 bases from V and 2 bases from J; bases unmatched to any gene: 4. The germline V gene has CDR1 SNHLY and CDR2 FYNNEI. The CDR3 contains 13 residues.